Below, 15 T cell receptor beta chains from the same sample are listed, as sequenced in a study of T cell responses to AZD1222 COVID-19 vaccine. The protocol was immunoSEQ multiplex PCR, while the TCRdb copy is restricted to in-frame clones and leaves out a portion. The table includes around 120,000 clones, about 90% detected once. The starting material was peripheral blood, obtained 28 days after the second AZD1222 dose. Every receptor here comes from an adult who received the AZD1222 COVID-19 vaccine.

This clone was recorded once. V gene TRBV19 combines with J gene TRBJ1-5; 8 bases align to TRBD1. Germline V lookup: CDR1 LNHDA, CDR2 SQIVND (reference sequence). The CDR3 spans 15 residues. Germline trimming cut 4 bases from V and 7 bases from J; bases unmatched to any gene: 9. The CDR3 nucleotides read TGTGCCAGTAGTACCACAGGGGGATCGGGACAGCCCCAGCATTTT. Amino acids: CASSTTGGSGQPQHF. Filled out from reference TRBV19 and TRBJ1-5, the complete variable domain reads DGGITQSPKYLFRKEGQNVTLSCEQNLNHDAMYWYRQDPGQGLRLIYYSQIVNDFQKGDIAEGYSVSREKKESFPLTVTSAQKNPTAFYLCASSTTGGSGQPQHFGDGTRLSIL.

The chain combines TRBV5-1 with TRBJ2-7; D possibly corresponds to TRBD1 (6 bases). Germline CDR1 and CDR2: SGHRS and YFSETQ. The CDR3 has 15 amino acids. With 4 bases removed from V and 2 bases from J, the gap between germline ends came to 16 bases. The CDR3 DNA reads as TGCGCCAGCAGCCCCCTGACAGGAGGTACCTACGAGCAGTACTTC. It codes for CASSPLTGGTYEQYF. The variable domain in full, with the rest retrieved from reference TRBV5-1 and TRBJ2-7, is KAGVTQTPRYLIKTRGQQVTLSCSPISGHRSVSWYQQTPGQGLQFLFEYFSETQRNKGNFPGRFSGRQFSNSRSEMNVSTLELGDSALYLCASSPLTGGTYEQYFGPGTRLTVT.

CDR3: CASTPRMGSSYEQYF. The CDR3 region has the DNA TGTGCCAGCACCCCCCGAATGGGCAGCTCCTACGAGCAGTACTTC. This chain joins TRBV6-5 and TRBJ2-7; no clear D gene. The V and J ends lost 7 bases and 0 bases respectively, with 16 bases between them. Germline values: CDR1 MNHEY, CDR2 SVGAGI. The CDR3 runs 15 residues.

This sequence joins TRBV4-2 and TRBJ2-5; TRBD2 matches 7 bases. The CDR3 has 14 residues. CDR1 and CDR2 (germline): LGHNA, YNFKEQ. V shed 1 base and J 4 bases; nucleotides not matched to a gene: 3. CDR3 coding DNA: TGTGCCAGCAGCCAAGGGGAGGGAGGAGAGACCCAGTACTTC. It is translated as CASSQGEGGETQYF.

This clone showed up just once. This chain joins TRBV3-1 (or the pseudogene TRBV3-2) and TRBJ1-2; D gene uncertain. The germline V and J ends were trimmed by 1 base and 4 bases, with 4 bases remaining between them. The CDR3 extends over 12 amino acids. Germline V CDR1 and CDR2: LGHDT, YNNKEL (reference sequence). CDR3 sequence (DNA): TGTGCCAGCAGCCAAGCGGGCTATGGCTACACCTTC. This encodes CASSQAGYGYTF.

The chain joins TRBV19 to TRBJ2-1; 10 bases line up with TRBD2. The CDR3 runs to 18 residues. Germline V gene lookup returns CDR1 LNHDA and CDR2 SQIVND (reference sequence). The V gene end was trimmed by 4 bases and the J gene end by 0 bases; junction bases not matched to a gene: 9. The CDR3 DNA reads as TGTGCCAGTAGTAAAAGGGGACTAGCGTATAGCTCCTACAATGAGCAGTTCTTC. Translated, it gives CASSKRGLAYSSYNEQFF.

Only one count was recorded for this clone. This rearrangement joins TRBV27 to TRBJ2-2; no clear D. Trimming removed 3 bases from V and 8 bases from J, with 4 bases in between. The CDR3 runs to 11 residues. The germline gives CDR1 MNHEY, CDR2 SMNVEV (reference sequence). The DNA for the CDR3 is TGTGCCAGCAGTTTCGGTGGGGAGCTGTTTTTT. This gives the protein CASSFGGELFF.

V usage is TRBV5-4 and J usage is TRBJ1-2; D ambiguous. Germline CDR1 SGHNT, CDR2 YYREEE (reference sequence). The CDR3 has 11 amino acids. The V end lost 2 bases, the J end lost 7 bases, and 6 bases lay between the germline ends. The chain's CDR3 is CASSFGVGYTF. As DNA, the CDR3 is TGTGCCAGCAGCTTTGGGGTTGGCTACACCTTC.

The V and J genes are TRBV28 and TRBJ2-7, with 8 bases that match TRBD1. V was pared by 5 bases and J by 3 bases, with 6 bases of the junction left unmatched. The V gene's germline CDR1 is MDHEN and CDR2 SYDVKM. The CDR3 loop spans 14 amino acids. The CDR3 loop is CASSRTGIFYEQYF. For the CDR3, the DNA is TGTGCCAGCAGTCGGACAGGGATCTTCTACGAGCAGTACTTC.

J is TRBJ1-5 and V is TRBV15; D perhaps matches TRBD1 (5 bases). The CDR3 has 15 residues. V was pared by 1 base and J by 7 bases, with 14 bases between. Germline lookup yields CDR1 LNHNV and CDR2 YYDKDF (reference sequence). CDR3 in amino acids: CATSRVPGSGQPQHF. The DNA for the CDR3 is TGTGCCACCAGCAGAGTCCCAGGGAGTGGGCAGCCCCAGCATTTT.

The chain joins TRBV11-3 to TRBJ2-3, with TRBD2 identical over 10 bases. CDR1 and CDR2 from the germline V gene are SGHNT and YENEEA. The CDR3 extends over 17 amino acids. With 2 bases clipped from V and 2 bases from J, the junction kept 7 bases outside the gene matches. CDR3 coding DNA: TGTGCCAGCAGCTTACGAGTCGGACTAGCGGCCACAGATACGCAGTATTTT. The encoded protein is CASSLRVGLAATDTQYF.

This clone was seen just once. The rearrangement joins TRBV5-1 to TRBJ2-1; 10 bases align to TRBD2. Germline V gene sequence: CDR1 SGHRS, CDR2 YFSETQ. Trimming took 2 bases from V and 3 from J; bases not matched to a gene: 5. The CDR3 spans 16 residues. In DNA, the CDR3 is TGCGCCAGCAGCTTTTCTAGCGGGAGTATCTACAATGAGCAGTTCTTC. It specifies CASSFSSGSIYNEQFF.

The V gene is TRBV6-2 or TRBV6-3, the J gene TRBJ1-1; D perhaps matches TRBD1 (5 bases). The CDR3 loop spans 13 amino acids. Germline loops: CDR1 MNHEY, CDR2 SVGEGT. The ends were cut back, 6 bases at V and 11 bases at J, with 19 bases in the middle. CDR3 in amino acids: CASRYTGPTLAFF. CDR3 nucleotides: TGTGCCAGCAGATACACAGGACCAACATTGGCTTTCTTT.

The chain recombines TRBV19 with TRBJ1-1; D might be TRBD1 (5 bases). Germline V gene sequence: CDR1 LNHDA, CDR2 SQIVND (reference sequence). This CDR3 has 14 residues. Trimming took 5 bases from V and 5 from J, leaving 15 bases between them. CDR3 in amino acids: CASSRGAGLTEAFF. The CDR3 DNA reads as TGTGCCAGTAGTCGAGGGGCGGGTTTGACTGAAGCTTTCTTT.

The rearrangement uses TRBV5-4 and TRBJ2-1; TRBD1 aligns across 7 bases. V trimming: 4 bases; J trimming: 5 bases; junction bases outside the gene matches: 9. CDR1 is SGHNT and CDR2 is YYREEE in the germline V gene (reference sequence). This CDR3 comprises 15 residues. The DNA for the CDR3 is TGTGCCAGCAGCCTATACATGGGACAGCACAATGAGCAGTTCTTC. Its translation is CASSLYMGQHNEQFF.